This T cell receptor beta chain stems from a study of cytomegalovirus exposure and HLA in healthy donors. The study, taken as a whole, reports: Later analysis suggested most CMV-associated TCR beta chains were HLA-restricted. The study recorded 150 to 200 TCR beta chains that were cytomegalovirus-associated. In a later analysis, TCR association rates varied by HLA locus: DRB1 most, HLA-C fewest. Rarity marked most TCR sequences, yet some public TCRs occurred in many donors.

The PCR was carried out with 60 Vbeta primers and 13 Jbeta primers. Produced via immunoSEQ multiplex PCR; TCRdb's table is partial and in-frame only. The table records approximately 170,000 clones, 70% to 80% of them present only once. Comment on this clone: The antigen is not known.

Germline loops: CDR1 SGHTA, CDR2 FQGTGA. Unmatched junction bases numbered 5, after V lost 5 bases and J lost 7 bases. The CDR3 runs to 15 residues. What was sequenced was PBMCs. This chain joins TRBV7-3 and TRBJ2-1; 13 positions match TRBD2. The clonotype comes from a female donor in good health and CMV-seronegative. CDR3: CASSQRLAGGNEQFF. Here the CDR3 DNA reads TGTGCCAGCAGCCAACGACTAGCGGGGGGAAATGAGCAGTTCTTC.